Following are 20 T cell receptor beta chains from one sample sequenced in a study of CD8+CD57+ T cells in acquired aplastic anemia. TCR beta VDJ and CDR3 profiling used genomic DNA as template. From the reads, TCRdb called clonotypes with MiXCR, one entry per CDR3 protein. The profile covers some 280,000 distinct CDR3 sequences, with roughly half appearing a single time and roughly 8% taken by the ten largest. Sequencing was performed on sorted CD4+, CD8+, or CD8+CD57+ T cells (not recorded which) from PBMCs. The receptors shown here come from a human donor with severe aplastic anemia or a healthy control (not recorded which).

The J gene is TRBJ1-6, the V gene TRBV5-5, with D perhaps TRBD1 (6 bases). V was shortened by 0 bases and J by 7 bases, with 11 bases between the two germline ends. This CDR3 comprises 15 residues. The germline gives CDR1 SGHKS, CDR2 YYEKEE (reference sequence). CDR3 nucleotide sequence: TGTGCCAGCAGCTTGGTCCAGGGGCGGAATTCACCCCTCCACTTT. Its protein product is CASSLVQGRNSPLHF. The whole variable domain, filled in from reference TRBV5-5 and TRBJ1-6, reads DAGVTQSPTHLIKTRGQQVTLRCSPISGHKSVSWYQQVLGQGPQFIFQYYEKEERGRGNFPDRFSARQFPNYSSELNVNALLLGDSALYLCASSLVQGRNSPLHFGNGTRLTVT.

This chain links TRBV10-3 with TRBJ1-2; TRBD1 matches 7 bases. V gave up 9 bases and J gave up 5 bases; unmatched junction bases: 12. CDR1 and CDR2 from the germline V gene are ENHRY and SYGVKD. The CDR3 covers 14 residues. The chain's CDR3 is CAMSPGTDSYGYTF. The CDR3, as DNA: TGTGCCATGTCCCCCGGGACAGATAGTTATGGCTACACCTTC.

A single count supports this clonotype. J is TRBJ2-7 and V is TRBV7-3; 12 nucleotides agree with TRBD1. The CDR3 is 15 residues long. J gave up 0 bases and V 4 bases, and 1 base lay outside the gene matches. In germline, CDR1 is SGHTA, CDR2 FQGTGA. CDR3 nucleotide sequence: TGTGCCAGCAGCTGGGACAGGGGGCTCTCCTACGAGCAGTACTTC. This sequence encodes CASSWDRGLSYEQYF.

This clonotype was seen ten or more times. The rearrangement joins TRBV11-2 to TRBJ2-7; 9 positions agree with TRBD1. The V gene's germline CDR1 is SGHAT and CDR2 FQNNGV. The CDR3 length is 15 residues. J gave up 2 bases and V 5 bases, and 7 bases lay outside the gene matches. The CDR3 reads CASSQQGALTYEQYF. In nucleotides, the CDR3 is TGTGCCAGCAGCCAACAGGGGGCCCTCACCTACGAGCAGTACTTC.

The V gene is TRBV29-1, the J gene TRBJ1-4; D ambiguous. The germline gives CDR1 SQVTM, CDR2 ANQGSEA. There are 14 residues in the CDR3. V was trimmed by 7 bases and J by 10 bases, leaving 22 bases between them. The CDR3 DNA sequence: TGCAGCGCCTATCCCGGCCCATTAGGTGGAAAACTGTTTTTT. Its translation is CSAYPGPLGGKLFF.

The chain couples TRBV29-1 to TRBJ2-1; D unresolved. Germline V gives CDR1 SQVTM, CDR2 ANQGSEA. The CDR3 runs to 11 residues. Deletions cut 3 bases from V and 5 bases from J, with 5 bases between. CDR3 protein: CSVESNNEQFF. In DNA form, the CDR3 reads TGCAGCGTTGAGTCAAACAATGAGCAGTTCTTC.

V usage is TRBV20-1 and J usage is TRBJ2-7; D gene ambiguous. From germline, CDR1 is DFQATT and CDR2 SNEGSKA (reference sequence). There are 13 residues in the CDR3. Trimming cost V 6 bases and J 4 bases, with 16 bases left between them. CDR3 nucleotide sequence: TGCAGTGCCCTTACTAACAACTGGTACGAGCAGTACTTC. Residues: CSALTNNWYEQYF.

This clonotype was found many times. The J gene is TRBJ1-3, the V gene TRBV7-6, with 9 bases aligning to TRBD1. Germline assignment: CDR1 SGHVS and CDR2 FNYEAQ. The CDR3 is made up of 17 amino acids. V trimming: 5 bases; J trimming: 0 bases; junction bases outside the gene matches: 8. This chain's CDR3 is CASSPRTGVYSGNTIYF. The DNA for the CDR3 is TGTGCCAGCAGCCCGAGGACAGGGGTTTACTCTGGAAACACCATATATTTT.

CDR3 sequence (DNA): TGCAGTGCTTCCCCTGAGGGCAGGGACACGCAGTATTTT. It codes for CSASPEGRDTQYF. The genes are TRBV20-1 and TRBJ2-3, with D perhaps assigned TRBD1 or TRBD2 (5 bases each). Germline-derived CDR1 and CDR2 are DFQATT and SNEGSKA (reference sequence). The CDR3 length is 13 residues. Between the trimmed V and J ends, which lost 5 bases and 9 bases, there was a span of 18 bases.

Ten or more counts support this clonotype. This rearrangement joins TRBV12-3 or TRBV12-4 to TRBJ2-4; perhaps TRBD1 as D (5 bases). Trimming left V 1 base short and J 7 bases short, with 8 bases between. The CDR3 runs 13 residues. CDR3 DNA: TGTGCCAGCAGTTTAGTTCCAGGGAACATTCAGTACTTC. Protein product: CASSLVPGNIQYF.

Of note for this clonotype: The CDR3 ends on some other residue instead of the conserved phenylalanine or tryptophan, so this is likely a read error. The J gene is TRBJ2-7, the V gene TRBV7-9; D not resolved. The CDR3 has 12 amino acids. Per the germline V gene, CDR1 is SEHNR and CDR2 is FQNEAQ (reference sequence). The DNA for the CDR3 is TGTGCTAGCAGCCCAGACTTGAGCGAGCAGTACCTC. It codes for CASSPDLSEQYL.

V gene TRBV7-2 combines with J gene TRBJ2-1; 8 bases are a match to TRBD2. The CDR3 extends over 14 amino acids. Germline V gene data show CDR1 as SGHTA and CDR2 as FQGNSA. V dropped 1 base and J dropped 12; count of bases not matched to a gene: 8. The CDR3, as DNA: TGTGCCAGCAGCTTAGGAGGACCGGGGGGGGCGCAGTTCTTC. As protein: CASSLGGPGGAQFF.

This clonotype was detected many times. The chain recombines TRBV5-6 with TRBJ1-6; tentatively, D is TRBD1 (5 bases). The CDR3 spans 13 residues. CDR1 and CDR2 from the germline V gene are SGHDT and YYEEEE. Trimming took 4 bases from V and 7 from J, leaving 9 bases between them. CDR3 DNA sequence: TGTGCCAGCAGCCGGGACGGCAATTCACCCCTCCACTTT. Translated, it gives CASSRDGNSPLHF.

The chain uses TRBV24-1 and TRBJ1-5; D not resolved. Germline loops: CDR1 KGHDR, CDR2 SFDVKD. Trimming pared 4 bases from V and 4 bases from J, leaving 10 bases between. This CDR3 is 14 amino acids long. In DNA, the CDR3 is TGTGCCACCAGTGACAACAGACTTAATCAGCCCCAGCATTTT. Protein: CATSDNRLNQPQHF.

J is TRBJ2-1 and V is TRBV24-1; 7 bases are a match to TRBD2. Germline CDR1 and CDR2: KGHDR and SFDVKD. V lost 3 bases and J lost 3; bases outside the gene matches: 7. The CDR3 length is 16 residues. The CDR3 spells CATSDPGGQGYNEQFF. The CDR3 DNA is TGTGCCACCAGTGATCCGGGGGGTCAAGGCTACAATGAGCAGTTCTTC.

The chain is built from TRBV7-8 and TRBJ2-7, with D possibly matching TRBD2 (5 bases). Germline V lookup: CDR1 SGHVS, CDR2 FQNEAQ. The V end lost 2 bases, the J end lost 1 base, and 15 bases lay between the germline ends. This CDR3 region has 16 residues. The CDR3 sequence: CASSLKRVAGSYEQYF. DNA for the CDR3: TGTGCCAGCAGCTTAAAGAGGGTTGCGGGTTCCTACGAGCAGTACTTC. Drawing the rest from reference TRBV7-8 and TRBJ2-7, the complete variable domain is GAGVSQSPRYKVAKRGQDVALRCDPISGHVSLFWYQQALGQGPEFLTYFQNEAQLDKSGLPSDRFFAERPEGSVSTLKIQRTQQEDSAVYLCASSLKRVAGSYEQYFGPGTRLTVT.

This clonotype showed up many times. The gene calls are TRBV3-1 and TRBJ1-2; 8 positions match TRBD1. This CDR3 is 16 amino acids long. Germline lookup yields CDR1 LGHDT and CDR2 YNNKEL (reference sequence). V dropped 3 bases and J dropped 0; count of bases not matched to a gene: 6. CDR3 in DNA: TGTGCCAGCAGCCACTCGACAGGGGCGGCTAACTATGGCTACACCTTC. Its translation: CASSHSTGAANYGYTF. Supplemented by reference TRBV3-1 and TRBJ1-2, the full variable domain reads DTAVSQTPKYLVTQMGNDKSIKCEQNLGHDTMYWYKQDSKKFLKIMFSYNNKELIINETVPNRFSPKSPDKAHLNLHINSLELGDSAVYFCASSHSTGAANYGYTFGSGTRLTVV.

The chain has TRBV20-1 and TRBJ1-1; no clear D gene. Trimming pared 2 bases from V and 2 bases from J, leaving 3 bases between. The germline V gene has CDR1 DFQATT and CDR2 SNEGSKA (reference sequence). There are 11 residues in the CDR3. The CDR3 protein is CSARFNTEAFF. The DNA of the CDR3 is TGCAGTGCTAGATTTAACACTGAAGCTTTCTTT.

This clonotype was detected many times. The chain uses TRBV13 and TRBJ2-1; TRBD1 aligns across 7 bases. The CDR3 has 17 amino acids. V shed 2 bases, J shed 0 bases, and the junction held 7 bases outside the gene matches. Germline V lookup: CDR1 PRHDT, CDR2 FYEKMQ (reference sequence). CDR3 residues: CASSLLRGPLSYNEQFF. The DNA for the CDR3 is TGTGCCAGCAGCTTACTAAGGGGGCCCCTCTCCTACAATGAGCAGTTCTTC.

V is TRBV7-8 and J is TRBJ2-7; tentatively, D is TRBD2 (5 bases). The germline V gene encodes CDR1 SGHVS and CDR2 FQNEAQ. The CDR3 sequence is 12 residues long. Trimming shortened V by 5 bases and J by 3 bases, and 8 bases separated the two germline ends. The CDR3 DNA is TGTGCCAGCAGCCTACTAGACTACGAGCAGTACTTC. It codes for CASSLLDYEQYF.